A single sample is the source of the 18 T cell receptor beta chains below, sequenced in a study of cytomegalovirus exposure and HLA in healthy donors. It was with 60 Vbeta and 13 Jbeta primers that the PCR ran. Using immunoSEQ multiplex PCR, the repertoire was profiled, and TCRdb retains in-frame clones only, with some absent. The sample yields roughly 43,000 clones, 64% seen once. Sequenced material: PBMCs. The receptors were gathered from a human donor in good health.

This chain links TRBV7-9 with TRBJ1-2; D ambiguous. Germline CDR1 and CDR2: SEHNR and FQNEAQ (reference sequence). Trimming cost V 6 bases and J 4 bases, with 15 bases left between them. The CDR3 runs 14 residues. The CDR3 DNA reads TGTGCCAGCAGTCTAGCAGGCAGCATCTATGGCTACACCTTC. Translated: CASSLAGSIYGYTF.

The genes are TRBV4-1 and TRBJ1-2; D not certain. V was clipped by 2 bases and J by 8 bases, with 9 bases between them. This CDR3 is built from 12 residues. CDR1 is MGHRA, CDR2 YSYEKL, per germline. CDR3 sequence: CASSQSTGGYTF. In DNA form, the CDR3 reads TGCGCCAGCAGCCAATCAACGGGGGGCTACACCTTC.

The V gene is TRBV7-9, the J gene TRBJ1-6; 7 bases are shared with TRBD1. V lost 5 bases and J lost 6; bases outside the gene matches: 10. The germline CDR1 and CDR2 sequences are SEHNR and FQNEAQ (reference sequence). CDR3 length: 16 residues. CDR3 coding DNA: TGTGCCAGCAGCCCCGGAACCGGGACAGTTAATTCACCCCTCCACTTT. Its translation: CASSPGTGTVNSPLHF.

This chain joins TRBV2 and TRBJ1-1; D not certain. CDR1 is SNHLY and CDR2 is FYNNEI in the germline V gene. CDR3 length: 15 residues. V lost 1 base and J lost 0, with 9 bases in between. DNA of the CDR3: TGTGCCAGCAGTGAAGGGAGTTTCATGAACACTGAAGCTTTCTTT. It codes for CASSEGSFMNTEAFF.

The sample holds a few counts of this clone. This chain connects TRBV7-2 to TRBJ1-2, with TRBD1 matching over 12 bases. Losses at the gene ends were 5 bases for V and 10 bases for J; bases not matched to a gene: 5. CDR3 length: 13 amino acids. Germline loops: CDR1 SGHTA, CDR2 FQGNSA. This CDR3 reads CASSLGQGAFYTF. The CDR3 DNA is TGTGCCAGCAGCCTGGGACAGGGGGCATTCTACACCTTC. The variable domain in full, with the rest retrieved from reference TRBV7-2 and TRBJ1-2, is GAGVSQSPSNKVTEKGKDVELRCDPISGHTALYWYRQSLGQGLEFLIYFQGNSAPDKSGLPSDRFSAERTGGSVSTLTIQRTQQEDSAVYLCASSLGQGAFYTFGSGTRLTVV.

The chain joins TRBV7-9 to TRBJ1-1; D might be TRBD1 (6 bases). Per the germline V gene, CDR1 is SEHNR and CDR2 is FQNEAQ (reference sequence). This CDR3 is 14 amino acids long. Trimming left V 5 bases short and J 7 bases short, with 17 bases between. The CDR3 loop reads CASSPGAQLSEAFF. The CDR3, as DNA: TGTGCCAGCAGCCCAGGGGCACAACTCAGTGAAGCTTTCTTT.

The rearrangement links TRBV29-1 to TRBJ1-1; 7 nucleotides line up with TRBD1. V shed 3 bases, J shed 0 bases, and the junction held 1 base outside the gene matches. Looked up from germline, CDR1 is SQVTM and CDR2 is ANQGSEA. This CDR3 region has 13 residues. CDR3 protein: CSVEGQMNTEAFF. The CDR3 nucleotides are TGCAGCGTTGAGGGACAGATGAACACTGAAGCTTTCTTT.

This sequence joins TRBV2 and TRBJ1-5; TRBD1 might be the D (6 bases). Germline-derived CDR1 and CDR2 are SNHLY and FYNNEI. Trimming shortened V by 6 bases and J by 3 bases, and 21 bases separated the two germline ends. CDR3 length: 17 amino acids. This CDR3 reads CASSQYLPGATNQPQHF. The CDR3 DNA sequence: TGTGCCAGCAGCCAATACTTACCAGGGGCGACCAATCAGCCCCAGCATTTT.

This clone was counted once. This rearrangement joins TRBV10-3 to TRBJ1-2; D gene unclear. V was cut by 6 bases and J by 4 bases, with 9 bases left in between. CDR1 and CDR2 (germline): ENHRY, SYGVKD. The CDR3 sequence is 12 residues long. The CDR3 DNA follows: TGTGCCATCAGCGCCCGGAGCTATGGCTACACCTTC. This codes for CAISARSYGYTF.

This clone was detected a few times. V gene TRBV30 combines with J gene TRBJ1-1; maybe TRBD1 (5 bases). CDR1 is GTSNPN, CDR2 SVGIG, per germline (reference sequence). Trimming removed 3 bases from V and 4 bases from J, with 15 bases in between. The CDR3 loop spans 14 amino acids. CDR3 DNA sequence: TGTGCCTGGAGGGTACTGCGGAGGGGCACTGAAGCTTTCTTT. Its protein product is CAWRVLRRGTEAFF.

This clone was observed a few times. This rearrangement joins TRBV6-5 to TRBJ1-4, with TRBD1 as a possible D gene (6 bases). Trimming shortened V by 6 bases and J by 2 bases, and 13 bases separated the two germline ends. The germline V gene has CDR1 MNHEY and CDR2 SVGAGI. The CDR3 loop spans 15 amino acids. CDR3 coding DNA: TGTGCCAGCAGAACCATACAGGGTACTAATGAAAAACTGTTTTTT. Encoded protein: CASRTIQGTNEKLFF.

V and J are TRBV5-1 and TRBJ1-2; maybe TRBD1 (6 bases). This CDR3 has 15 amino acids. Germline V CDR1 and CDR2: SGHRS, YFSETQ. V was clipped by 0 bases and J by 0 bases, with 9 bases between them. CDR3 sequence reads: CASSLEGEANYGYTF. The CDR3 DNA follows: TGCGCCAGCAGCTTGGAGGGGGAAGCTAACTATGGCTACACCTTC.

This clone was counted only a few times. CDR3 DNA sequence: TGCGCCAGCAGCCCCAGGATCTATATGGGGACAGGGCCGGCCGGGGAGCTGTTTTTT. Translated: CASSPRIYMGTGPAGELFF. The chain joins TRBV4-1 to TRBJ2-2; 9 nucleotides match TRBD1. V lost 4 bases to trimming and J lost 6 bases; unmatched junction nucleotides: 18. This CDR3 spans 19 amino acids. The germline CDR1 and CDR2 sequences are MGHRA and YSYEKL.

The chain links TRBV4-1 to TRBJ2-3, with 7 bases that match TRBD1. Germline-derived CDR1 and CDR2 are MGHRA and YSYEKL. The CDR3 is 17 residues long. Trimming removed 1 base from V and 0 bases from J; junction bases left unmatched: 7. The CDR3 nucleotides are TGCGCCAGCAGCCAAGTGACAGGGAAACCTAGCACAGATACGCAGTATTTT. Translation gives CASSQVTGKPSTDTQYF.

The V gene is TRBV29-1, the J gene TRBJ2-7, with 7 bases identical to TRBD1. V lost 0 bases to trimming and J lost 2 bases; unmatched junction nucleotides: 4. CDR1 and CDR2 (germline): SQVTM, ANQGSEA. The CDR3 runs to 14 residues. This CDR3 reads CSVEEWQGAYEQYF. The CDR3 DNA reads TGCAGCGTTGAAGAATGGCAGGGGGCCTACGAGCAGTACTTC.

The rearrangement uses TRBV28 and TRBJ2-7, with TRBD1 matching over 7 bases. The CDR3 consists of 15 residues. The junction had 12 bases not matched to a gene; V was cut back by 5 bases and J by 5 bases. CDR1 and CDR2 (germline): MDHEN, SYDVKM. CDR3 protein: CASSVQTGNLDEQYF. CDR3 bases: TGTGCCAGCAGTGTCCAGACAGGGAATCTGGACGAGCAGTACTTC.

The V gene is TRBV7-2, the J gene TRBJ2-5; D might be TRBD1 (5 bases). The germline V gene encodes CDR1 SGHTA and CDR2 FQGNSA. V was shortened by 1 base and J by 5 bases, with 14 bases between the two germline ends. This CDR3 has 15 residues. This chain's CDR3 is CASSLGTHNGETQYF. The CDR3 DNA reads as TGTGCCAGCAGCTTAGGGACACACAACGGGGAGACCCAGTACTTC. Filled out from reference TRBV7-2 and TRBJ2-5, the complete variable domain reads GAGVSQSPSNKVTEKGKDVELRCDPISGHTALYWYRQSLGQGLEFLIYFQGNSAPDKSGLPSDRFSAERTGGSVSTLTIQRTQQEDSAVYLCASSLGTHNGETQYFGPGTRLLVL.

The V and J genes are TRBV7-9 and TRBJ2-2; 10 bases are shared with TRBD1. V lost 5 bases and J lost 7; bases outside the gene matches: 10. The CDR3 has 16 residues. Per germline, CDR1 SEHNR and CDR2 FQNEAQ (reference sequence). The chain's CDR3 is CASSRRDRGRGGELFF. CDR3 sequence (DNA): TGTGCCAGCAGCCGCCGGGACAGGGGTCGCGGCGGGGAGCTGTTTTTT.